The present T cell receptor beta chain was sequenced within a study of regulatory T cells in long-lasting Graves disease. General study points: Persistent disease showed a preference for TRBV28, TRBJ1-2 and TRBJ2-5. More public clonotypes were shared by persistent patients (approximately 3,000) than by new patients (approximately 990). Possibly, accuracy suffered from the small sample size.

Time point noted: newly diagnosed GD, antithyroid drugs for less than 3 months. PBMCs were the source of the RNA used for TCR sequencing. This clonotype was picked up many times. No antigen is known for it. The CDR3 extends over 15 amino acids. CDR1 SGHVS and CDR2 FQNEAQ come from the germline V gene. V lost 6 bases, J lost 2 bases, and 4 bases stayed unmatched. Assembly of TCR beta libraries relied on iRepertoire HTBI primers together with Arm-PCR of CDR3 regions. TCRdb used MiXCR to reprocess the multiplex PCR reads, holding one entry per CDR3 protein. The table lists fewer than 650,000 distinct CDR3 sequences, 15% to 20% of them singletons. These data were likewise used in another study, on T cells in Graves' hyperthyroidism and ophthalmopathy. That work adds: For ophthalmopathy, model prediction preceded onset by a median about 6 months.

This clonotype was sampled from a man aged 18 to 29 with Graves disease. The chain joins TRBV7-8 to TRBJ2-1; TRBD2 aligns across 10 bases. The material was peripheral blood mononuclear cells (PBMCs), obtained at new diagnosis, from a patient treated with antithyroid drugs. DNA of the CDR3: TGTGCCAGCAGTTACCTAGCGGGAGCCTACAATGAGCAGTTCTTC. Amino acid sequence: CASSYLAGAYNEQFF.